The source of this TCR beta chain is a study of cytomegalovirus exposure and HLA in healthy donors. Study information: Counted in an early data release were about 86 million unique TCRs from HLA-typed donors.

Primers included in the PCR were 60 Vbeta and 13 Jbeta primers. The assay was immunoSEQ multiplex PCR, and TCRdb's table has in-frame clones only and misses some. The sample consists of some 210,000 clones, about 85% of them appearing once. Germline values: CDR1 SGDLS, CDR2 YYNGEE. V lost 4 bases and J lost 2, with 15 bases in between. CDR3 length: 15 amino acids. The chain has TRBV9 and TRBJ2-5; perhaps TRBD1 as D (6 bases). The sample was PBMCs. The TCR originated in a woman aged 45 to 65 in good health and CMV-seropositive. The CDR3 nucleotides read TGTGCCAGCAGCCCGCGAGGACAGAGACAAGAGACCCAGTACTTC. As protein: CASSPRGQRQETQYF.